The 32 T cell receptor beta chains listed next were all sequenced from one sample in a study of shared clonotypes between healthy human individuals. Generated by immunoSEQ multiplex PCR, the TCRdb table keeps only in-frame clones and is missing some. Among approximately 1.9 million clones listed, 90% to 95% were seen once. CD45RO negativity and positive selection for CCR7 defined naive CD8 cells, a population that excluded terminally differentiated effector memory CD45RA+ cells. Sequences were obtained from naive CD8+ T cells from PBMCs. All receptors derive from a man younger than 35 in good health. Some clones in this sample may be carry-over from other donors' samples.

The V call is TRBV19, the J call TRBJ2-7, with a weak D call TRBD2 (5 bases). Per the germline V gene, CDR1 is LNHDA and CDR2 is SQIVND (reference sequence). This CDR3 region has 14 residues. V was pared by 5 bases and J by 3 bases, with 14 bases between. CDR3 sequence reads: CASSAGRAGYEQYF. For the CDR3, the DNA is TGTGCCAGTAGTGCCGGACGTGCGGGCTACGAGCAGTACTTC.

This clone was detected only a few times. The sample carries other DNA sequences with the same CDR3. The V and J genes are TRBV29-1 and TRBJ1-1; D unclear. CDR1 is SQVTM and CDR2 is ANQGSEA in the germline V gene. CDR3 length: 10 amino acids. V dropped 7 bases and J dropped 1 base, with 4 bases sitting between them. The CDR3 bases are TGCAGCGCAAAGAACACTGAAGCTTTCTTT. Translating it yields CSAKNTEAFF.

This clone appeared once. This chain uses TRBV28 with TRBJ2-2; TRBD1 agrees at 8 bases. CDR3 length: 15 residues. V gave up 6 bases and J gave up 1 base; unmatched junction bases: 4. The germline gives CDR1 MDHEN, CDR2 SYDVKM. The chain's CDR3 is CASRPDRGNTGELFF. DNA of the CDR3: TGTGCCAGCAGACCAGACAGGGGGAACACCGGGGAGCTGTTTTTT. The whole variable domain, remainder taken from reference TRBV28 and TRBJ2-2, is DVKVTQSSRYLVKRTGEKVFLECVQDMDHENMFWYRQDPGLGLRLIYFSYDVKMKEKGDIPEGYSVSREKKERFSLILESASTNQTSMYLCASRPDRGNTGELFFGEGSRLTVL.

This chain uses TRBV6-5 with TRBJ1-1, with TRBD1 as a possible D gene (5 bases). The CDR3 loop spans 14 amino acids. Germline assignment: CDR1 MNHEY and CDR2 SVGAGI. Deletions cut 2 bases from V and 1 base from J, with 8 bases between. The chain's CDR3 is CASSYGDENTEAFF. CDR3 in DNA: TGTGCCAGCAGTTACGGGGACGAGAACACTGAAGCTTTCTTT.

The chain joins TRBV28 to TRBJ2-2, with TRBD1 matching 9 bases. After removal of 5 bases from V and 4 bases from J, the junction contained 8 bases not matched to a gene. Germline V gives CDR1 MDHEN, CDR2 SYDVKM. The CDR3 loop spans 16 amino acids. The CDR3 here is CASSGRDRVGTGELFF. For the CDR3, the DNA is TGTGCCAGCAGTGGGCGGGACAGGGTGGGCACCGGGGAGCTGTTTTTT.

The chain is built from TRBV6-5 and TRBJ2-1, with TRBD2 matching 11 bases. The ends lost 7 bases at V and 6 bases at J; junction bases unmatched: 8. The CDR3 contains 15 residues. Germline assignment: CDR1 MNHEY and CDR2 SVGAGI. The DNA of the CDR3 is TGTGCCAGCACCCCACTAGCGGGAGTATCCAATGAGCAGTTCTTC. Translation: CASTPLAGVSNEQFF.

This rearrangement joins TRBV28 to TRBJ1-1; 8 positions match TRBD1. After removal of 3 bases from V and 4 bases from J, the junction contained 4 bases not matched to a gene. Germline loops: CDR1 MDHEN, CDR2 SYDVKM. The CDR3 is 14 amino acids. The CDR3 DNA follows: TGTGCCAGCAGTTTTAGGACAGGGACCACTGAAGCTTTCTTT. Protein: CASSFRTGTTEAFF.

This rearrangement joins TRBV28 to TRBJ2-1; D may correspond to TRBD1 or TRBD2 (5 bases each). Germline CDR1 is MDHEN and CDR2 is SYDVKM. This CDR3 has 19 residues. V gave up 6 bases and J gave up 0 bases, with 24 bases separating them. The CDR3 reads CASSPLTPLGVSSYNEQFF. CDR3 nucleotide sequence: TGTGCCAGCAGCCCTTTAACCCCGTTGGGGGTGTCCTCCTACAATGAGCAGTTCTTC.

As to this clone: The sample holds other DNA sequences that translate to the same CDR3. V usage is TRBV27 and J usage is TRBJ2-1; TRBD2 matches at 7 bases. The CDR3 totals 12 residues. Per the germline V gene, CDR1 is MNHEY and CDR2 is SMNVEV (reference sequence). The V segment lost 7 bases and the J segment 5 bases; nucleotides outside the gene matches: 2. CDR3 sequence (DNA): TGTGCCAGCAAGGCGGGAGACAATGAGCAGTTCTTC. This encodes CASKAGDNEQFF.

The rearrangement joins TRBV5-5 to TRBJ2-1, with TRBD2 matching over 7 bases. This CDR3 comprises 15 residues. The germline V gene has CDR1 SGHKS and CDR2 YYEKEE (reference sequence). The junction had 8 bases not matched to a gene; V was cut back by 4 bases and J by 4 bases. The CDR3 region has the DNA TGTGCCAGCAGCCCAGGACTAGTGGGTTACAATGAGCAGTTCTTC. It yields the protein CASSPGLVGYNEQFF.

A single count supports this clone. The chain joins TRBV2 to TRBJ1-2; tentatively, D is TRBD1 (6 bases). Germline-derived CDR1 and CDR2 are SNHLY and FYNNEI. V lost 2 bases, J lost 8 bases, and 9 bases lay in between. This CDR3 has 12 amino acids. The CDR3 reads CASSEWGRGYTF. The CDR3 DNA follows: TGTGCCAGCAGTGAATGGGGGCGCGGCTACACCTTC.

The chain carries TRBV6-6 and TRBJ1-1, with D tentatively TRBD1 (5 bases). This CDR3 is 14 amino acids long. The germline CDR1 and CDR2 sequences are MNHNY and SVGAGI (reference sequence). V was pared by 0 bases and J by 8 bases, with 13 bases between. This CDR3 is CASSYSGGEREAFF. In DNA, the CDR3 is TGTGCCAGCAGTTACTCCGGGGGGGAAAGGGAAGCTTTCTTT.

The chain couples TRBV28 to TRBJ2-7; 8 bases align to TRBD1. There are 14 residues in the CDR3. The trim removed 3 bases at V and 2 bases at J, leaving 3 bases unmatched. Germline V gene data show CDR1 as MDHEN and CDR2 as SYDVKM. CDR3 region: CASSLRTGTYEQYF. The DNA for the CDR3 is TGTGCCAGCAGTTTGAGGACAGGGACCTACGAGCAGTACTTC.

This rearrangement joins TRBV5-1 to TRBJ2-7, with D unclear. Trimming left V 6 bases short and J 0 bases short, with 4 bases between. This CDR3 is 11 amino acids long. CDR1 and CDR2 (germline): SGHRS, YFSETQ. In nucleotides, the CDR3 is TGCGCCAGCACCCTCTCCTACGAGCAGTACTTC. This gives the protein CASTLSYEQYF.

On this clone itself: Different DNA sequences within this sample yield the same CDR3. The chain links TRBV6-5 to TRBJ2-1; 8 bases align to TRBD2. This CDR3 contains 16 residues. Germline lookup yields CDR1 MNHEY and CDR2 SVGAGI. V shed 2 bases and J 0 bases; nucleotides not matched to a gene: 3. Here the CDR3 reads CASSYLSGSSYNEQFF. In DNA, the CDR3 is TGTGCCAGCAGTTACCTAAGCGGGAGCTCCTACAATGAGCAGTTCTTC.

The chain employs TRBV29-1 and TRBJ1-6; D is possibly TRBD1 (5 bases). V lost 7 bases, J lost 6 bases, and 16 bases lay in between. The CDR3 runs to 14 residues. The germline V gene encodes CDR1 SQVTM and CDR2 ANQGSEA. The DNA of the CDR3 is TGCAGCGCACGAACAGGCAGTGGTAATTCACCCCTCCACTTT. Its translation is CSARTGSGNSPLHF.

The rearrangement links TRBV5-1 to TRBJ1-2; TRBD1 is a possible D gene (5 bases). Germline lookup yields CDR1 SGHRS and CDR2 YFSETQ. Trimming pared 4 bases from V and 9 bases from J, leaving 19 bases between. The CDR3 spans 14 residues. This chain's CDR3 is CASSPHAQDMSYTF. The CDR3 DNA follows: TGCGCCAGCAGCCCGCACGCCCAGGACATGAGCTACACCTTC.

This chain joins TRBV4-3 and TRBJ2-3; D possibly corresponds to TRBD2 (6 bases). CDR1 and CDR2 (germline): LGHNA, YSLEER. The germline V and J ends were trimmed by 4 bases and 6 bases, with 20 bases remaining between them. This CDR3 comprises 16 residues. DNA of the CDR3: TGCGCCAGCAGCCCAATATTTAGCGGTAGTTGGGATACGCAGTATTTT. It is translated as CASSPIFSGSWDTQYF.

The chain couples TRBV2 to TRBJ2-5; D not certain. Trimming took 8 bases from V and 0 from J, leaving 10 bases between them. The CDR3 length is 13 residues. Germline V CDR1 and CDR2: SNHLY, FYNNEI. Here the CDR3 DNA reads TGTGCCAGCCAGTACAGAAACCAAGAGACCCAGTACTTC. Translated: CASQYRNQETQYF.

The chain employs TRBV2 and TRBJ2-1; unclear D gene. The length of the CDR3 is 15 residues. Germline V gives CDR1 SNHLY, CDR2 FYNNEI. The ends were cut back, 1 base at V and 3 bases at J, with 10 bases in the middle. The CDR3 region has the DNA TGTGCCAGCAGTGAAGTGGTAGGTCTCTACAATGAGCAGTTCTTC. Encoded protein: CASSEVVGLYNEQFF. The whole variable domain, remainder taken from reference TRBV2 and TRBJ2-1, is EPEVTQTPSHQVTQMGQEVILRCVPISNHLYFYWYRQILGQKVEFLVSFYNNEISEKSEIFDDQFSVERPDGSNFTLKIRSTKLEDSAMYFCASSEVVGLYNEQFFGPGTRLTVL.

On this clone: Other DNA variants within this sample encode the same CDR3. The CDR3 sequence: CASSVAGGKTQYF. CDR3 nucleotide sequence: TGTGCCAGCAGCGTAGCGGGGGGAAAGACCCAGTACTTC. This sequence joins TRBV9 and TRBJ2-5; the match to TRBD2 covers 7 bases. This CDR3 contains 13 residues. Germline lookup yields CDR1 SGDLS and CDR2 YYNGEE. Unmatched junction bases numbered 2, after V lost 0 bases and J lost 6 bases.

This clone appeared once. The rearrangement uses TRBV11-2 and TRBJ2-1; D unresolved. Germline-derived CDR1 and CDR2 are SGHAT and FQNNGV. The CDR3 loop spans 13 amino acids. V dropped 4 bases and J dropped 3 bases, with 7 bases sitting between them. CDR3 loop: CASSSPGYNEQFF. CDR3 bases: TGTGCCAGCAGCTCCCCTGGCTACAATGAGCAGTTCTTC. Full variable domain (missing parts from reference TRBV11-2 and TRBJ2-1): EAGVAQSPRYKIIEKRQSVAFWCNPISGHATLYWYQQILGQGPKLLIQFQNNGVVDDSQLPKDRFSAERLKGVDSTLKIQPAKLEDSAVYLCASSSPGYNEQFFGPGTRLTVL.

The chain has TRBV28 and TRBJ2-7; the match to TRBD2 covers 10 bases. After removal of 5 bases from V and 3 bases from J, the junction contained 13 bases not matched to a gene. CDR1 and CDR2 from the germline V gene are MDHEN and SYDVKM. This CDR3 contains 17 residues. The CDR3 here is CASSKKPGTSVDYEQYF. CDR3 nucleotides: TGTGCCAGCAGTAAAAAGCCCGGGACTAGCGTGGACTACGAGCAGTACTTC.

As concerns this clone: Other DNA sequences within the sample encode an identical CDR3. The chain has TRBV27 and TRBJ2-6; D is unresolved. V lost 4 bases, J lost 0 bases, and 7 bases lay in between. Germline assignment: CDR1 MNHEY and CDR2 SMNVEV (reference sequence). The length of the CDR3 is 15 residues. The CDR3 region is CASSSRSSGANVLTF. The CDR3 region has the DNA TGTGCCAGCAGTTCCAGGAGCTCTGGGGCCAACGTCCTGACTTTC.

V is TRBV19 and J is TRBJ2-2, with D possibly TRBD2 on 6 matching bases. Looked up from germline, CDR1 is LNHDA and CDR2 is SQIVND (reference sequence). V was trimmed by 7 bases and J by 5 bases, leaving 11 bases between them. The CDR3 has 13 residues. The CDR3 here is CASKEAGTGELFF. In nucleotides, the CDR3 is TGTGCCAGTAAAGAGGCGGGGACCGGGGAGCTGTTTTTT.

The chain is built from TRBV4-3 and TRBJ1-5, with 8 bases fitting TRBD1. The junction had 5 bases not matched to a gene; V was cut back by 4 bases and J by 6 bases. The CDR3 sequence is 14 residues long. From germline, CDR1 is LGHNA and CDR2 YSLEER. CDR3 in amino acids: CASSRLTGVQPQHF. The CDR3 region has the DNA TGCGCCAGCAGCCGACTGACAGGGGTTCAGCCCCAGCATTTT.

This chain uses TRBV27 with TRBJ2-7; TRBD2 aligns across 12 bases. Losses at the gene ends were 4 bases for V and 6 bases for J; bases not matched to a gene: 10. The CDR3 length is 16 residues. Germline V gene lookup returns CDR1 MNHEY and CDR2 SMNVEV (reference sequence). CDR3 nucleotide sequence: TGTGCCAGCAGTTACAGGACTAGCGGGGCATCCGGCGAGCAGTACTTC. Its protein is CASSYRTSGASGEQYF.

V usage is TRBV7-3 and J usage is TRBJ2-2; D uncertain. CDR1 SGHTA and CDR2 FQGTGA come from the germline V gene. The CDR3 consists of 15 residues. Trimming took off 4 bases at V and 3 bases at J, with 12 bases between the two ends. CDR3 nucleotide sequence: TGTGCCAGCAGCTCCCACGCGGCATACACCGGGGAGCTGTTTTTT. Its translation is CASSSHAAYTGELFF.

This clone was recorded only once. The chain links TRBV18 to TRBJ2-5, with D maybe TRBD1 (7 bases). CDR1 and CDR2 (germline): KGHSH, LQKENI. The CDR3 is made up of 17 amino acids. V was trimmed by 2 bases and J by 5 bases, leaving 21 bases between them. The CDR3 loop reads CASSPGGWRGLGETQYF. CDR3 bases: TGTGCCAGCTCACCAGGAGGTTGGAGGGGGCTGGGGGAGACCCAGTACTTC.

The rearrangement links TRBV6-1 to TRBJ1-1; 7 bases are shared with TRBD1. Germline V gene sequence: CDR1 MNHNS, CDR2 SASEGT. This CDR3 region has 15 residues. V lost 11 bases and J lost 2; bases outside the gene matches: 14. CDR3 nucleotide sequence: TGTGCCGGAGGGGTCCCGGGACAGCGAAACACTGAAGCTTTCTTT. Translation: CAGGVPGQRNTEAFF.

The rearrangement links TRBV6-1 to TRBJ2-7; unclear D gene. The CDR3 totals 17 residues. CDR1 and CDR2 (germline): MNHNS, SASEGT. The V gene lost 3 bases and the J gene lost 6 bases, with 24 bases spanning the gap. The CDR3 bases are TGTGCCAGCAGTGATCCCCCGTGGTCACCCACCCTCCCCGAGCAGTACTTC. As protein: CASSDPPWSPTLPEQYF.

The chain has TRBV28 and TRBJ1-5; D is undetermined. The V and J ends lost 6 bases and 3 bases respectively, with 21 bases between them. The CDR3 consists of 17 residues. The germline V gene encodes CDR1 MDHEN and CDR2 SYDVKM. CDR3: CASRNLLHNLDNQPQHF. DNA for the CDR3: TGTGCCAGCAGGAACCTCCTTCACAATCTAGACAATCAGCCCCAGCATTTT.